This is a list of T cell receptor beta chains from one sample in a study of blood T cell repertoires in COVID-19. Clones were sequenced by immunoSEQ multiplex PCR, and TCRdb holds only the in-frame ones, with some missing. The repertoire consists of over 250,000 clones, with approximately 86% occurring once and the leading ten covering 0.75% to 1%. Sequencing used PBMCs or T cells enriched from blood (not recorded which). These receptors all stem from a woman aged 30 to 39 who had recovered from COVID-19. Both conserved end residues are part of each CDR3. A D gene is named only where the DNA matches it firmly. For some rows the clone size is stated as once, few or many, or as a class when expanded; others skip it.

d_call,j_call,v_call,clone_size,cdr3_nt,cdr3_aa
TRBD2,TRBJ2-3,TRBV6-5,-,TGTGCCAGCAGTCCAACTAGCGGGAGGACAGATACGCAGTATTTT,CASSPTSGRTDTQYF
-,TRBJ2-5,TRBV21-1,-,TGTGCCAGCAGCAAAGAAAGGAGACTAGCGGGGGATAGAGAGACCCAGTACTTC,CASSKERRLAGDRETQYF
-,TRBJ2-2,TRBV5-3,few,TGTGCCAGAAGCTTGAGTCTTCGGGCGAACACCGGGGAGCTGTTTTTT,CARSLSLRANTGELFF
-,TRBJ1-1,TRBV15,-,TGTGCCACCAGCAGAGAGCCTGGGCCAGTGAACACTGAAGCTTTCTTT,CATSREPGPVNTEAFF
TRBD1,TRBJ1-4,TRBV7-2,-,TGTGCCAGCAGCCTGGACAGGGTGAAAGAAAAACTGTTTTTT,CASSLDRVKEKLFF
TRBD2,TRBJ2-5,TRBV3-1/TRBV3-2,-,TGTGCCAGCAGCCCGGGGGGTGGAGAGACCCAGTACTTC,CASSPGGGETQYF
-,TRBJ2-5,TRBV15,-,TGTGCCACCAGCAGAGGGGCGAACAGACAAGAGACCCAGTACTTC,CATSRGANRQETQYF
-,TRBJ2-3,TRBV18,-,TGTGCCAGCTCACCACCGAGGGTGGATACGCAGTATTTT,CASSPPRVDTQYF
-,TRBJ1-1,TRBV10-1,-,TGCGCCAGCAGTGAGTCAGGGGGTGCGACTGAAGCTTTCTTT,CASSESGGATEAFF
TRBD2,TRBJ2-7,TRBV28,-,TGTGCCAGCAGCTGGCCGACGGGAGGGTCCTACGAGCAGTACTTC,CASSWPTGGSYEQYF
-,TRBJ2-7,TRBV5-6,few,TGTGCCAGCAGCTGGGTCTGTGAGCCCTTAACGGAGTACGAGCAGTACTTC,CASSWVCEPLTEYEQYF
-,TRBJ2-7,TRBV6-5,-,TGTGCCAGCAGTTACTCAGAGGTGAACCCTTACGAGCAGTACTTC,CASSYSEVNPYEQYF
TRBD1,TRBJ1-2,TRBV25-1,-,TGTGCCAGCAGCAGACAGGGCTATGGCTACACCTTC,CASSRQGYGYTF
-,TRBJ2-6,TRBV19,-,TGTGCCAGTAGTATAGAGGCCCAGAGGTCTGGGGCCAACGTCCTGACTTTC,CASSIEAQRSGANVLTF
-,TRBJ2-2,TRBV6-5,-,TGTGCCAGCAGGTCACTCGCGAACACCGGGGAGCTGTTTTTT,CASRSLANTGELFF
-,TRBJ1-5,TRBV30,-,TGTGCCTGGAGTGTTAGAAGGGGCCCCAATCAGCCCCAGCATTTT,CAWSVRRGPNQPQHF
TRBD1,TRBJ1-5,TRBV7-8,once,TGTGCCAGCAGCTTGGAACAGGGACAGTTATATCAGCCCCAGCATTTT,CASSLEQGQLYQPQHF
-,TRBJ2-7,TRBV10-1,-,TGCGCCAGCAGTGAGTCCAGGTACTCCTACGAGCAGTACTTC,CASSESRYSYEQYF
TRBD2,TRBJ2-1,TRBV2,-,TGTGCCAGCAGTACTAGCGGGGGGCGACCCTCCTACAATGAGCAGTTCTTC,CASSTSGGRPSYNEQFF
-,TRBJ1-5,TRBV12-5,-,TGTGCTAGTGCACGGGGGATTAGCAATCAGCCCCAGCATTTT,CASARGISNQPQHF
-,TRBJ1-2,TRBV27,-,TGTGCCAGCAGTTATCGCACGACTCGGGGGGCTCGTGCCTATGGCTACACCTTC,CASSYRTTRGARAYGYTF
-,TRBJ1-2,TRBV2,-,TGTGCCAGCAGTGAAGCTCCCCTTATATACTACTATGGCTACACCTTC,CASSEAPLIYYYGYTF
-,TRBJ1-6,TRBV27,-,TGTGCCAGCACCCCGGAGGCAGGGGCCACTACACCCCTCCACTTT,CASTPEAGATTPLHF
-,TRBJ1-1,TRBV5-1,-,TGCGCCAGCAGCACTCCGCCCGAGGGTACTGAAGCTTTCTTT,CASSTPPEGTEAFF
TRBD2,TRBJ2-1,TRBV14,-,TGTGCCAGCAGCCATACGGGACTAGCGATTGTTGAGCAGTTCTTC,CASSHTGLAIVEQFF
-,TRBJ1-3,TRBV28,few,TGTGCCAGCAGCTCCAGAAACTCTGGAAACACCATATATTTT,CASSSRNSGNTIYF
-,TRBJ1-2,TRBV5-4,-,TGTGCCAGCAGCTTGGCGGGGGGGAACTATGGCTACACCTTC,CASSLAGGNYGYTF
TRBD1,TRBJ2-1,TRBV7-9,-,TGTGCCAGCACCGGGTGGGACAGGGGTTACAATGAGCAGTTCTTC,CASTGWDRGYNEQFF
-,TRBJ1-1,TRBV5-6,once,TGTGCCAGCAGCCGGCCTGGACGGGGTCGGACTGAAGCTTTCTTT,CASSRPGRGRTEAFF
TRBD1,TRBJ2-5,TRBV19,-,TGTGCCAGTACGTCAGGGGGCCGACAAGAGACCCAGTACTTC,CASTSGGRQETQYF
TRBD2,TRBJ2-7,TRBV28,-,TGTGCCAGCAGTTTCGGGTGGAGGGGAGGGGACTTC,CASSFGWRGGDF
-,TRBJ1-1,TRBV6-1,once,TGTGCCAGCAGTGAAGGTAGGGGGTTGGGGACTGAAGCTTTCTTT,CASSEGRGLGTEAFF
-,TRBJ1-6,TRBV5-1,-,TGCGCCAGCAGCTCGGGGAAAGATTCACCCCTCCACTTT,CASSSGKDSPLHF